What follows are 4 T cell receptor beta chains derived from one specimen sequenced in a study of blood T cell repertoires in COVID-19. The protocol was immunoSEQ multiplex PCR, while the TCRdb copy is restricted to in-frame clones and leaves out a portion. The table records 55,000 to 80,000 clones, roughly four fifths of them present only once. Sequenced material: peripheral blood. These receptor sequences come from a man between 65 and 85 years old with acute or convalescent COVID-19.

The chain combines TRBV28 with TRBJ2-7, with D unclear. This CDR3 region has 14 residues. From germline, CDR1 is MDHEN and CDR2 SYDVKM. The germline V and J ends were trimmed by 5 bases and 4 bases, with 15 bases remaining between them. The CDR3 sequence is CASSPPPLEYEQYF. The CDR3 DNA follows: TGTGCCAGCAGTCCCCCCCCACTGGAGTACGAGCAGTACTTC.

The chain combines TRBV5-4 with TRBJ2-5, with 9 bases fitting TRBD1. The V gene end was trimmed by 2 bases and the J gene end by 2 bases; junction bases not matched to a gene: 4. This CDR3 has 15 residues. Germline V gives CDR1 SGHNT, CDR2 YYREEE (reference sequence). The CDR3 protein is CASSFDRGRQETQYF. The CDR3 DNA reads as TGTGCCAGCAGCTTCGACAGGGGGAGACAAGAGACCCAGTACTTC. Based on the CDR3 plus reference TRBV5-4 and TRBJ2-5, the full variable domain is ETGVTQSPTHLIKTRGQQVTLRCSSQSGHNTVSWYQQALGQGPQFIFQYYREEENGRGNFPPRFSGLQFPNYSSELNVNALELDDSALYLCASSFDRGRQETQYFGPGTRLLVL.

This chain connects TRBV28 to TRBJ1-3, with TRBD1 identical over 7 bases. V lost 4 bases and J lost 0; bases outside the gene matches: 9. Germline lookup yields CDR1 MDHEN and CDR2 SYDVKM. The CDR3 contains 17 residues. CDR3: CASSSTGAALSGNTIYF. The CDR3 bases are TGTGCCAGCAGTTCTACAGGGGCAGCCCTCTCTGGAAACACCATATATTTT. Variable domain in full (rest from reference TRBV28 and TRBJ1-3): DVKVTQSSRYLVKRTGEKVFLECVQDMDHENMFWYRQDPGLGLRLIYFSYDVKMKEKGDIPEGYSVSREKKERFSLILESASTNQTSMYLCASSSTGAALSGNTIYFGEGSWLTVV.

The chain carries TRBV30 and TRBJ2-3, with D perhaps TRBD2 (5 bases). Germline CDR1 and CDR2: GTSNPN and SVGIG (reference sequence). V was cut by 0 bases and J by 5 bases, with 6 bases left in between. The CDR3 extends over 12 amino acids. The CDR3 spells CAWSVREDTQYF. The CDR3 DNA reads TGTGCCTGGAGTGTACGGGAAGATACGCAGTATTTT.